This TCR beta chain appears in the sequencing data of a study of blood T cell repertoires in COVID-19. The wider study: Researchers got acute and convalescent COVID-19 samples from the United States, Italy and Spain. Sample material is recorded as cDNA or gDNA derived from T cells, B-cell-depleted T cells, or PBMCs.

Germline V gene lookup returns CDR1 SGHDT and CDR2 YYEEEE. Trimming at V came to 5 bases and at J to 4 bases, leaving 9 bases not matched to a gene. The CDR3 totals 15 residues. Participants were aged about 18 to 95 years, lived in 20 to 25 US areas, and enrolled virtually. What the recovered Cohort 3 donors had was two negative PCRs, clearance, or symptom resolution. The assay was immunoSEQ multiplex PCR, and TCRdb's table has in-frame clones only and misses some. The table lists under 300,000 clones, 80% to 90% of them singletons. Sequencing was carried out using PBMCs or T cells enriched from blood (not recorded which). The V and J genes are TRBV5-6 and TRBJ1-5, with 7 bases aligning to TRBD1. This receptor was taken from a woman aged 45-60 years who had recovered from COVID-19. The CDR3 sequence: CASSSRDSLNQPQHF. CDR3 coding DNA: TGTGCCAGCAGTTCTCGGGACAGCCTGAATCAGCCCCAGCATTTT. Full variable domain (missing parts from reference TRBV5-6 and TRBJ1-5): DAGVTQSPTHLIKTRGQQVTLRCSPKSGHDTVSWYQQALGQGPQFIFQYYEEEERQRGNFPDRFSGHQFPNYSSELNVNALLLGDSALYLCASSSRDSLNQPQHFGDGTRLSIL.